Listed below are T cell receptor beta chains from one sample, sequenced in a study of shared clonotypes between healthy human individuals. The method was immunoSEQ multiplex PCR; TCRdb's version includes in-frame clones alone and lacks a portion of them. The sample has approximately 240,000 clones, 60% to 70% seen once. The sequenced sample consisted of memory CD4+ T cells sorted from blood. The receptors shown here come from a man under 40 in good health. CDR3s include the opening cysteine and the closing phenylalanine or tryptophan. A D gene is named only where the DNA matches it firmly. A clone size is listed for some rows: how often the clone was seen (once, few, many), or a class if it is expanded.

>-|13|TRBV28|TRBJ2-7|-
TGTGCCAGTGTATCAGGGTCTCTCTACGAGCAGTACTTC
CASVSGSLYEQYF
>-|13|TRBV19|TRBJ1-1|-
TGTGCCAGTAGCCGTAACAGGTGGGCGGAGGCTTTCTTT
CASSRNRWAEAFF
>-|13|TRBV7-2|TRBJ2-7|few
TGTGCCAGCAGCCCAGACGGTTTCTACGAGCAGTACTTC
CASSPDGFYEQYF
>-|14|TRBV28|TRBJ2-1|-
TGTGCCAGCATTCTGGGCAGCTCCTACAATGAGCAGTTCTTC
CASILGSSYNEQFF
>-|15|TRBV2|TRBJ2-7|-
TGTGCCAGCAGTGAAGCGCTTGTAACGTATTCGCTGCAGTACTTC
CASSEALVTYSLQYF
>-|15|TRBV11-3|TRBJ1-2|-
TGTGCCAGCAGCTTAGAGGGCATCATTACCTATGGCTACACCTTC
CASSLEGIITYGYTF
>TRBD1|14|TRBV28|TRBJ1-2|-
TGTGCCAGCACCTCCCCGGGGACAGGGGTTGGCTACACCTTC
CASTSPGTGVGYTF
>-|15|TRBV5-1|TRBJ2-7|-
TGCGCCAGCAGCTTGCTACCCACAGGGAGGGACGAGCAGTACTTC
CASSLLPTGRDEQYF
>-|16|TRBV28|TRBJ2-1|-
TGTGCCAGCAGTTTAGTCGGGGCCGGCCCCCACAATGAGCAGTTCTTC
CASSLVGAGPHNEQFF
>TRBD1|16|TRBV19|TRBJ1-2|-
TGTGCCAGTAGTTTCTTACAGGGGGCGCGGAGAGATGGCTACACCTTC
CASSFLQGARRDGYTF
>-|16|TRBV7-8|TRBJ2-1|-
TGTGCCAGCAGCTTAGCGCAGGGTGGTAGCGGCGATGAGCAGTTCTTC
CASSLAQGGSGDEQFF
>-|16|TRBV28|TRBJ1-2|-
TGTGCCAGCAGTCCCCCGTTTATGGAGGATGCCTATGGCTACACCTTC
CASSPPFMEDAYGYTF
>-|15|TRBV5-5|TRBJ2-7|-
TGTGCCAGCAGCTTAACTAGTTTTGGGACCTACGAGCAGTACTTC
CASSLTSFGTYEQYF
>TRBD1|18|TRBV9|TRBJ1-5|-
TGTGCCAGCAGCGTAGAGGGACAGGGGGCGAGTCTCAATCAGCCCCAGCATTTT
CASSVEGQGASLNQPQHF
>-|13|TRBV30|TRBJ2-1|once
TGTGCCTGGAGCGGAACAGGTGGAATTGAGCAGTTCTTC
CAWSGTGGIEQFF
>TRBD1|14|TRBV11-2|TRBJ2-3|-
TGTGCCAGCAGCCCACGGACAGGAGCAGATACGCAGTATTTT
CASSPRTGADTQYF
>-|13|TRBV5-4|TRBJ2-2|-
TGTGCCACCGAGGGTCAGAACACCGGGGAGCTGTTTTTT
CATEGQNTGELFF